Following are 21 T cell receptor beta chains from one sample sequenced in a study of CD8+CD57+ T cells in acquired aplastic anemia. Investigators profiled TCR beta VDJ and CDR3 from genomic DNA template. MiXCR, applied by TCRdb to the reads, yields one record per CDR3 protein. The data show about 270,000 distinct CDR3 sequences, roughly 50% seen once. The specimen was sorted CD4+, CD8+, or CD8+CD57+ T cells (not recorded which) from PBMCs. Receptors originate from a human donor with severe aplastic anemia or a healthy control (not recorded which).

The genes are TRBV29-1 and TRBJ1-2; 7 bases fit TRBD1. CDR3 size: 11 residues. V lost 7 bases, J lost 6 bases, and 5 bases stayed unmatched. The germline V gene has CDR1 SQVTM and CDR2 ANQGSEA. CDR3 sequence (DNA): TGCAGCGGAAGGACAGGACATGGCTACACCTTC. Translated: CSGRTGHGYTF. Filled out from reference TRBV29-1 and TRBJ1-2, the complete variable domain reads SAVISQKPSRDICQRGTSLTIQCQVDSQVTMMFWYRQQPGQSLTLIATANQGSEATYESGFVIDKFPISRPNLTFSTLTVSNMSPEDSSIYLCSGRTGHGYTFGSGTRLTVV.

V usage is TRBV4-1 and J usage is TRBJ1-3, with no clear D. Germline CDR1 and CDR2: MGHRA and YSYEKL. Between the trimmed V and J ends, which lost 4 bases and 1 base, there was a span of 11 bases. This CDR3 is built from 15 residues. The CDR3 DNA is TGCGCCAGCAGCCCGAGATTTGGGTCTGGAAACACCATATATTTT. This translates into CASSPRFGSGNTIYF.

The chain has TRBV29-1 and TRBJ1-2; D ambiguous. The CDR3 has 14 residues. The V gene lost 7 bases and the J gene lost 0 bases, with 15 bases spanning the gap. The V gene's germline CDR1 is SQVTM and CDR2 ANQGSEA. The CDR3, as DNA: TGCAGCGCGGAGAGTGGGTTCCCTAACTATGGCTACACCTTC. Translating it yields CSAESGFPNYGYTF.

This clonotype was detected a few times. The CDR3 coding sequence is TGCAGTGCCTACGGAGCGGGACTAACTAGCGAGCAGTACTTC. Protein: CSAYGAGLTSEQYF. The rearrangement links TRBV20-1 to TRBJ2-7; 7 bases map to TRBD2. V lost 6 bases, J lost 6 bases, and 14 bases stayed unmatched. There are 14 residues in the CDR3. CDR1 DFQATT and CDR2 SNEGSKA come from the germline V gene (reference sequence).

Concerning this clonotype itself: Germline and junction disagree at one end, which may indicate a read error. The rearrangement joins TRBV7-3 to TRBJ2-7; 7 nucleotides agree with TRBD1. This CDR3 region has 14 residues. Germline V gene lookup returns CDR1 SGHTA and CDR2 FQGTGA. The CDR3 here is CASSSVGTGDEQYF. In DNA form, the CDR3 reads TGCGCCAGCAGCTCCGTCGGAACAGGGGACGAGCAGTACTTC. Filled out from reference TRBV7-3 and TRBJ2-7, the complete variable domain reads GAGVSQTPSNKVTEKGKYVELRCDPISGHTALYWYRQSLGQGPEFLIYFQGTGAADDSGLPNDRFFAVRPEGSVSTLKIQRTERGDSAVYLCASSSVGTGDEQYFGPGTRLTVT.

The V and J genes are TRBV7-3 and TRBJ2-1; 8 nucleotides match TRBD1. CDR3 length: 15 amino acids. Germline V CDR1 and CDR2: SGHTA, FQGTGA. V was pared by 4 bases and J by 8 bases, with 10 bases of the junction left unmatched. The DNA for the CDR3 is TGTGCCAGCAGCTCCCGACAGGGGATGAGAGATGAGCAGTTCTTC. It encodes CASSSRQGMRDEQFF.

The chain employs TRBV9 and TRBJ1-2; 7 nucleotides match TRBD1. The CDR3 is 18 amino acids. CDR1 is SGDLS and CDR2 is YYNGEE in the germline V gene. The ends lost 4 bases at V and 0 bases at J; junction bases unmatched: 15. As DNA, the CDR3 is TGTGCCAGCAGCCCATACCCTTGGGACAGCCCAACTAACTATGGCTACACCTTC. Translation: CASSPYPWDSPTNYGYTF.

This clonotype occurred many times. V is TRBV5-8 and J is TRBJ1-1; D is undetermined. The CDR3 has 15 residues. Between the trimmed V and J ends, which lost 3 bases and 0 bases, there was a span of 12 bases. Germline values: CDR1 SGHTS, CDR2 YDEGEE. As DNA, the CDR3 is TGTGCCAGCAGCTACCAACCGGTGGTGAACACTGAAGCTTTCTTT. Translating it yields CASSYQPVVNTEAFF.

V usage is TRBV7-2 and J usage is TRBJ1-3, with unresolved D. Germline V gene data show CDR1 as SGHTA and CDR2 as FQGNSA. This CDR3 comprises 15 residues. V gave up 5 bases and J gave up 0 bases, with 11 bases separating them. The CDR3 protein is CASSPPGSSGNTIYF. For the CDR3, the DNA is TGTGCCAGCAGCCCCCCAGGAAGCTCTGGAAACACCATATATTTT.

The genes are TRBV6-1 and TRBJ2-3; no clear D gene. With 4 bases removed from V and 3 bases from J, the gap between germline ends came to 8 bases. The germline CDR1 and CDR2 sequences are MNHNS and SASEGT. This CDR3 region has 13 residues. CDR3 sequence reads: CASSVQFTDTQYF. CDR3 nucleotides: TGTGCCAGCAGTGTTCAATTTACAGATACGCAGTATTTT.

Comments on this clonotype: A junction end diverges from the germline sequence, so it may reflect a read error. The gene calls are TRBV7-9 and TRBJ1-6, with 7 bases that match TRBD1. Germline V lookup: CDR1 SEHNR, CDR2 FQNEAQ (reference sequence). The CDR3 totals 17 residues. The chain's CDR3 is CASRPYQLTGHNSPLHF. The CDR3 coding sequence is TGCGCCAGCAGGCCCTACCAACTGACAGGGCATAATTCACCCCTCCACTTT.

This clonotype turned up a few times. J is TRBJ1-2 and V is TRBV29-1, with D perhaps TRBD1 (5 bases). V was trimmed by 1 base and J by 9 bases, leaving 12 bases between them. CDR3 size: 12 residues. Germline CDR1 is SQVTM and CDR2 is ANQGSEA. CDR3 nucleotides: TGCAGCGTTGAAGTCCCCAGGGAGAGCTACACCTTC. Translated, it gives CSVEVPRESYTF.

At least ten counts were recorded for this clonotype. The chain joins TRBV7-2 to TRBJ2-7; perhaps TRBD2 as D (5 bases). The V and J ends lost 5 bases and 0 bases respectively, with 11 bases between them. This CDR3 is 14 amino acids long. Germline lookup yields CDR1 SGHTA and CDR2 FQGNSA. CDR3 sequence: CASSPQRDSYEQYF. DNA of the CDR3: TGTGCCAGCAGCCCCCAGAGGGACTCCTACGAGCAGTACTTC. Full variable domain (missing parts from reference TRBV7-2 and TRBJ2-7): GAGVSQSPSNKVTEKGKDVELRCDPISGHTALYWYRQSLGQGLEFLIYFQGNSAPDKSGLPSDRFSAERTGGSVSTLTIQRTQQEDSAVYLCASSPQRDSYEQYFGPGTRLTVT.

V gene TRBV7-8 combines with J gene TRBJ2-1; D perhaps matches TRBD2 (6 bases). V was shortened by 5 bases and J by 5 bases, with 16 bases between the two germline ends. The CDR3 consists of 15 residues. The germline V gene encodes CDR1 SGHVS and CDR2 FQNEAQ. CDR3 DNA: TGTGCCAGCAGCCCCACCGGAGGGCGAAACAATGAGCAGTTCTTC. Translated: CASSPTGGRNNEQFF.

The V gene is TRBV20-1, the J gene TRBJ1-5, with D uncertain. Germline lookup yields CDR1 DFQATT and CDR2 SNEGSKA (reference sequence). This CDR3 is built from 13 residues. The V end lost 5 bases, the J end lost 0 bases, and 8 bases lay between the germline ends. CDR3 bases: TGCAGTGCTTACGACGGTAGCAATCAGCCCCAGCATTTT. Amino acids: CSAYDGSNQPQHF.

This clonotype was detected ten times or more. The chain links TRBV7-8 to TRBJ2-1; possibly TRBD2 for D (7 bases). CDR1 SGHVS and CDR2 FQNEAQ come from the germline V gene. This CDR3 has 15 amino acids. Trimming pared 1 base from V and 4 bases from J, leaving 11 bases between. The CDR3 coding sequence is TGTGCCAGCAGCTTAGTGGGGGGGACATACAATGAGCAGTTCTTC. Its translation is CASSLVGGTYNEQFF.

V usage is TRBV7-2 and J usage is TRBJ2-7, with D maybe TRBD2 (5 bases). The CDR3 extends over 15 amino acids. Trimming cost V 1 base and J 0 bases, with 10 bases left between them. Looked up from germline, CDR1 is SGHTA and CDR2 is FQGNSA. The CDR3, as DNA: TGTGCCAGCAGCTTAGTTACGGGGAGCTCCTACGAGCAGTACTTC. This codes for CASSLVTGSSYEQYF.

CDR3 DNA sequence: TGTGCCACCAGTGGTCTGAACAATGAGCAGTTCTTC. Its protein product is CATSGLNNEQFF. The chain employs TRBV24-1 and TRBJ2-1; D gene ambiguous. The CDR3 sequence is 12 residues long. Germline V gives CDR1 KGHDR, CDR2 SFDVKD. Trimming took 5 bases from V and 5 from J, leaving 6 bases between them.

This sequence joins TRBV7-9 and TRBJ2-1, with TRBD1 matching 8 bases. CDR3 size: 13 residues. CDR1 is SEHNR, CDR2 FQNEAQ, per germline (reference sequence). V dropped 3 bases and J dropped 14; count of bases not matched to a gene: 9. The CDR3 is CASSFTQGANKFF. CDR3 bases: TGTGCCAGCAGCTTCACGCAGGGGGCAAATAAGTTCTTC.

This clonotype was counted at least ten times. The J gene is TRBJ1-5, the V gene TRBV6-5, with 7 bases fitting TRBD1. Unmatched junction bases numbered 5, after V lost 5 bases and J lost 7 bases. This CDR3 comprises 13 residues. Germline V gives CDR1 MNHEY, CDR2 SVGAGI. The CDR3 coding sequence is TGTGCCAGCAGTCTTACAGGGGTACAGCCCCAGCATTTT. It specifies CASSLTGVQPQHF.

The chain combines TRBV7-2 with TRBJ1-4; tentative D call: TRBD1 (5 bases). The germline gives CDR1 SGHTA, CDR2 FQGNSA. CDR3 length: 14 residues. V shed 2 bases and J shed 10 bases, with 14 bases lying between them. The CDR3 here is CASSLRVYQGKLFF. In DNA, the CDR3 is TGTGCCAGCAGCTTAAGGGTCTATCAGGGAAAACTGTTTTTT.